One and the same sample provided the 27 T cell receptor beta chains below, sequenced in a study of cytomegalovirus exposure and HLA in healthy donors. The primer mix had 60 Vbeta and 13 Jbeta primers. Some clones are missing from TCRdb's copy, which holds only in-frame ones; the method was immunoSEQ multiplex PCR. This sample contains some 120,000 clones. The material sequenced was PBMCs. The receptor set was obtained from a man aged 30 to 45 in good health and CMV-seronegative.

Comments on this clone: The same CDR3 is also encoded by other DNA sequences in this sample. The gene calls are TRBV4-2 and TRBJ2-7; TRBD1 aligns across 8 bases. Germline V gene lookup returns CDR1 LGHNA and CDR2 YNFKEQ. The ends lost 0 bases at V and 3 bases at J; junction bases unmatched: 4. CDR3 size: 15 residues. Here the CDR3 reads CASSQEARGLYEQYF. CDR3 in DNA: TGTGCCAGCAGCCAAGAAGCCAGGGGGCTCTACGAGCAGTACTTC.

Worth noting for this clone: The same CDR3 can be traced to other DNA sequences in this sample. CDR3 nucleotide sequence: TGTGCCAGTTCCGGGGACTATGGCTACACCTTC. Its protein is CASSGDYGYTF. The chain employs TRBV19 and TRBJ1-2; D call uncertain. Trimming cost V 8 bases and J 3 bases, with 7 bases left between them. The CDR3 contains 11 residues. CDR1 and CDR2 (germline): LNHDA, SQIVND (reference sequence).

V and J are TRBV19 and TRBJ2-1; the D gene is possibly TRBD1 (5 bases). Germline V gene lookup returns CDR1 LNHDA and CDR2 SQIVND (reference sequence). V shed 4 bases and J shed 0 bases, with 10 bases lying between them. This CDR3 is 15 amino acids long. The DNA of the CDR3 is TGTGCCAGTAGTAAAAGACAGTTCTCCTACAATGAGCAGTTCTTC. Its translation: CASSKRQFSYNEQFF.

CDR3 coding DNA: TGTGCCAGCAGTAAACTAGCGGACTCCTACAATGAGCAGTTCTTC. Protein sequence: CASSKLADSYNEQFF. The V and J genes are TRBV6-4 and TRBJ2-1; 8 bases are shared with TRBD2. The CDR3 is 15 amino acids. Germline assignment: CDR1 MRHNA and CDR2 SNTAGT. V gave up 5 bases and J gave up 0 bases; unmatched junction bases: 3.

V and J are TRBV6-5 and TRBJ1-3, with D possibly TRBD1 on 5 matching bases. With 0 bases removed from V and 2 bases from J, the gap between germline ends came to 8 bases. CDR3 length equals 15 residues. The germline V gene encodes CDR1 MNHEY and CDR2 SVGAGI. The CDR3 nucleotides are TGTGCCAGCAGTTACTCGGGGCTAACTGGAAACACCATATATTTT. This gives the protein CASSYSGLTGNTIYF.

The chain joins TRBV7-9 to TRBJ1-5; D remains unclear. The CDR3 is made up of 15 amino acids. Germline V gene sequence: CDR1 SEHNR, CDR2 FQNEAQ (reference sequence). V was shortened by 5 bases and J by 0 bases, with 11 bases between the two germline ends. Written as DNA, the CDR3 is TGTGCCAGCAGCCCTGTGAGCGGTAGCAATCAGCCCCAGCATTTT. Translated, it gives CASSPVSGSNQPQHF.

The chain couples TRBV6-5 to TRBJ2-5, with 7 bases matching TRBD1. The CDR3 extends over 16 amino acids. Germline V gene lookup returns CDR1 MNHEY and CDR2 SVGAGI. The V and J ends lost 4 bases and 5 bases, in that order; junction bases with no gene match: 13. The CDR3 DNA sequence: TGTGCCAGCAGTTTCCTTACAGGGGCCCCCCAGGAGACCCAGTACTTC. Its translation is CASSFLTGAPQETQYF.

The rearrangement links TRBV10-3 to TRBJ2-7, with 7 nucleotides matching TRBD1. The CDR3 totals 15 residues. With 3 bases clipped from V and 4 bases from J, the junction kept 9 bases outside the gene matches. The germline V gene encodes CDR1 ENHRY and CDR2 SYGVKD. CDR3: CAISDPWDRPYEQYF. The CDR3 nucleotides read TGTGCCATCAGTGACCCATGGGACAGACCTTACGAGCAGTACTTC.

J is TRBJ2-3 and V is TRBV28; the match to TRBD2 covers 9 bases. J lost 2 bases, V lost 8 bases, and 11 bases had no gene match. In germline, CDR1 is MDHEN, CDR2 SYDVKM. This CDR3 has 16 residues. For the CDR3, the DNA is TGTGCCAGCTGTAGCGGGAGCTACCCAAACACAGATACGCAGTATTTT. Amino acid sequence: CASCSGSYPNTDTQYF.

The chain has TRBV5-1 and TRBJ2-3; 7 bases match TRBD2. CDR3 length equals 15 residues. CDR1 is SGHRS, CDR2 YFSETQ, per germline. Trimming took 3 bases from V and 0 from J; bases not matched to a gene: 4. The CDR3 DNA follows: TGCGCCAGCAGCTGGGGAGCGGGGAGCACAGATACGCAGTATTTT. It specifies CASSWGAGSTDTQYF.

The V call is TRBV25-1, the J call TRBJ2-2, with 7 bases identical to TRBD2. Germline-derived CDR1 and CDR2 are MGHDK and SYGVNS. V lost 8 bases and J lost 3; bases outside the gene matches: 15. This CDR3 contains 17 residues. The CDR3 is CASGRGGAEGHTGELFF. CDR3 bases: TGTGCCAGCGGACGGGGAGGGGCGGAGGGCCACACCGGGGAGCTGTTTTTT.

This chain joins TRBV4-2 and TRBJ2-6; D is uncertain. The CDR3 covers 18 residues. V dropped 0 bases and J dropped 2 bases, with 14 bases sitting between them. Germline CDR1 LGHNA, CDR2 YNFKEQ. The CDR3 DNA reads as TGTGCCAGCAGCCAAGATCATAGTAACTCGGCTGGGGCCAACGTCCTGACTTTC. This sequence encodes CASSQDHSNSAGANVLTF.

The chain combines TRBV27 with TRBJ2-1, with 10 bases matching TRBD1. CDR3 size: 15 residues. Germline loops: CDR1 MNHEY, CDR2 SMNVEV (reference sequence). Trimming took 5 bases from V and 4 from J; bases not matched to a gene: 5. The CDR3 DNA reads TGTGCCAGCAGTCTAGGACAGGGGGTATACAATGAGCAGTTCTTC. It specifies CASSLGQGVYNEQFF.

The V gene is TRBV11-1, the J gene TRBJ2-7; 10 nucleotides agree with TRBD2. Germline trimming cut 5 bases from V and 5 bases from J; bases unmatched to any gene: 6. CDR1 and CDR2 from the germline V gene are SGHAT and FQDESV (reference sequence). This CDR3 has 14 residues. The CDR3 DNA reads as TGTGCCAGCAGCCCCACTAGCGGGACCCACGAGCAGTACTTC. This translates into CASSPTSGTHEQYF. Supplemented by reference TRBV11-1 and TRBJ2-7, the full variable domain reads EAEVAQSPRYKITEKSQAVAFWCDPISGHATLYWYRQILGQGPELLVQFQDESVVDDSQLPKDRFSAERLKGVDSTLKIQPAELGDSAMYLCASSPTSGTHEQYFGPGTRLTVT.

As DNA, the CDR3 is TGTGCCAGCAGCTTAAGGGGGGGGCCTGAAGCTTTCTTT. Translating it yields CASSLRGGPEAFF. The chain carries TRBV7-3 and TRBJ1-1; TRBD1 is a possible D gene (6 bases). This CDR3 contains 13 residues. Per germline, CDR1 SGHTA and CDR2 FQGTGA. V was trimmed by 1 base and J by 6 bases, leaving 9 bases between them.

The V gene is TRBV5-1, the J gene TRBJ1-6, with D perhaps matching TRBD1 (6 bases). The CDR3 is 15 residues long. Trimming cost V 4 bases and J 4 bases, with 12 bases left between them. Germline CDR1 and CDR2: SGHRS and YFSETQ. DNA for the CDR3: TGCGCCAGCAGCCACCGGGACATTTATAATTCACCCCTCCACTTT. Its protein product is CASSHRDIYNSPLHF.

The chain links TRBV19 to TRBJ2-2; a weak D match, TRBD1 (5 bases). Germline lookup yields CDR1 LNHDA and CDR2 SQIVND (reference sequence). The germline V and J ends were trimmed by 7 bases and 4 bases, with 10 bases remaining between them. The CDR3 totals 13 residues. Here the CDR3 reads CASKADITGELFF. In DNA, the CDR3 is TGTGCCAGTAAGGCGGACATCACCGGGGAGCTGTTTTTT.

V usage is TRBV5-6 and J usage is TRBJ2-7, with D perhaps TRBD2 (6 bases). Germline assignment: CDR1 SGHDT and CDR2 YYEEEE. Trimming removed 0 bases at V and 0 bases at J, with 10 bases between. CDR3 length equals 15 residues. The CDR3 region has the DNA TGTGCCAGCAGCTTGGGTGGGAGGACCTCCTACGAGCAGTACTTC. It encodes CASSLGGRTSYEQYF. Full variable domain (remainder filled in from reference TRBV5-6 and TRBJ2-7): DAGVTQSPTHLIKTRGQQVTLRCSPKSGHDTVSWYQQALGQGPQFIFQYYEEEERQRGNFPDRFSGHQFPNYSSELNVNALLLGDSALYLCASSLGGRTSYEQYFGPGTRLTVT.

This sequence joins TRBV6-5 and TRBJ1-2; D perhaps matches TRBD1 (6 bases). This CDR3 is built from 16 residues. Germline assignment: CDR1 MNHEY and CDR2 SVGAGI. V dropped 2 bases and J dropped 4 bases, with 17 bases sitting between them. As DNA, the CDR3 is TGTGCCAGCAGTTACCGTGGGGGGGGCTTTAGCTATGGCTACACCTTC. Protein sequence: CASSYRGGGFSYGYTF.

The chain is built from TRBV13 and TRBJ2-2; the D gene is possibly TRBD1 (5 bases). The V end was cut by 2 bases, the J end by 1 base, with 5 bases between. Germline V gene data show CDR1 as PRHDT and CDR2 as FYEKMQ (reference sequence). The CDR3 extends over 14 amino acids. The CDR3 sequence is CASSLTGNTGELFF. CDR3 nucleotide sequence: TGTGCCAGCAGCTTAACAGGGAACACCGGGGAGCTGTTTTTT.

This chain uses TRBV28 with TRBJ2-1; 11 bases are a match to TRBD2. Per germline, CDR1 MDHEN and CDR2 SYDVKM. The length of the CDR3 is 15 residues. After removal of 5 bases from V and 1 base from J, the junction contained 1 base not matched to a gene. The CDR3, as DNA: TGTGCCAGCAGTCGGACTAGCGGGTCCTACAATGAGCAGTTCTTC. Translation gives CASSRTSGSYNEQFF.

This chain joins TRBV6-5 and TRBJ2-2; TRBD2 might be the D (5 bases). This CDR3 is 13 amino acids long. Trimming stripped 5 bases from V and 6 bases from J, with 10 bases between. Germline V CDR1 and CDR2: MNHEY, SVGAGI. This CDR3 is CASSRNGAGELFF. In DNA form, the CDR3 reads TGTGCCAGCAGTCGCAACGGGGCCGGGGAGCTGTTTTTT.

The V gene is TRBV10-3, the J gene TRBJ2-3; TRBD2 aligns across 11 bases. The germline V gene has CDR1 ENHRY and CDR2 SYGVKD. The V segment lost 3 bases and the J segment 0 bases; nucleotides outside the gene matches: 5. The CDR3 loop spans 17 amino acids. CDR3 protein: CAISDVGTSGSTDTQYF. In DNA form, the CDR3 reads TGTGCCATCAGTGATGTCGGGACTAGCGGTAGCACAGATACGCAGTATTTT.

The CDR3 nucleotides are TGTGCCAGCAGCCAGGGGCGGTCTAACACCGGGGAGCTGTTTTTT. This sequence encodes CASSQGRSNTGELFF. This rearrangement joins TRBV4-2 to TRBJ2-2; a weak D match, TRBD1 (5 bases). The ends were cut back, 3 bases at V and 2 bases at J, with 10 bases in the middle. CDR1 is LGHNA and CDR2 is YNFKEQ in the germline V gene. The CDR3 has 15 amino acids.

This chain connects TRBV27 to TRBJ2-2; 11 bases fit TRBD2. The trim removed 4 bases at V and 3 bases at J, leaving 7 bases unmatched. The germline CDR1 and CDR2 sequences are MNHEY and SMNVEV (reference sequence). CDR3 length: 17 amino acids. CDR3 sequence (DNA): TGTGCCAGCAGTTCTCGTAGCGGGAGGGCCTACACCGGGGAGCTGTTTTTT. It yields the protein CASSSRSGRAYTGELFF.

This chain links TRBV6-1 with TRBJ1-1, with D maybe TRBD1 (6 bases). V was shortened by 7 bases and J by 2 bases, with 14 bases between the two germline ends. CDR1 MNHNS and CDR2 SASEGT come from the germline V gene. The CDR3 is 14 amino acids. CDR3 amino acids: CASTRQAGNTEAFF. CDR3 coding DNA: TGTGCCAGCACCAGACAGGCAGGTAACACTGAAGCTTTCTTT.

On this clone: The junction departs from the called germline gene at one end, perhaps through a read error. V and J are TRBV7-7 and TRBJ2-5; 11 bases align to TRBD2. CDR1 is SSHAT, CDR2 FNYEAQ, per germline (reference sequence). The CDR3 is made up of 15 amino acids. CDR3 nucleotide sequence: TGTGCTAGCAGCGTCGGGACTAGCGGCCAAGAGACCCAGTACTTC. Amino acid sequence: CASSVGTSGQETQYF.